Described below is a single TCR beta chain sequence and its context. This clone was detected only a few times. No cognate antigen has been identified for it. Qualities for individual bases were not recorded, and no much larger clone is one base off. The data belong to a study of blood T cell repertoires in COVID-19 (dated by TCRdb to about 2020). Concerning the study at large: The collaborator samples originated in the United States, Italy and Spain and spanned the acute and convalescent phases of COVID-19. The material from the prospective study consisted of cDNA or gDNA derived from T cells, B-cell-depleted T cells, or PBMCs. Subjects who had been exposed to COVID-19, were actively infected with it, or had recovered from it provided the deeply sampled blood TCRbeta repertoires that made up the dataset. The repertoires were released in a freely available public database intended as a resource for research on the immune response to SARS-CoV-2. Samples came from the ongoing ImmuneRACE study (first 160 participants) plus 1,254 subjects from 6 global collaborators. Nearly every sample came with metadata listing a de-identified subject ID, COVID-19 status, age in years and sex. Where available, HLA class I and class II types were obtained from metadata supplied by the sample provider rather than from assay-based typing. Findings and caveats that apply to the study as a whole: The amount of clinical and demographic metadata varied by source and participant and was provided uncurated.

Collaborating institutions collected whole blood in K2EDTA tubes following their own protocols. For TCRbeta analysis, collaborator samples were shipped as frozen whole blood, as isolated PBMCs, or as DNA extracted from either sample type. The immunoSEQ Assay, a bias-controlled multiplex PCR, was used to amplify TCRbeta CDR3 regions from genomic DNA. The paper's data handling went like this. Within the assay, amplification of reference gene primers was used to estimate how many nucleated cells each sample contained. To quantify the absolute abundance of each unique TCRbeta CDR3 rearrangement, sequence reads were collapsed and filtered. For each sample, productive Simpson clonality was calculated as the square root of Simpson's diversity index across productive rearrangements. TCRdb's version of the immuneACCESS table is confined to in-frame rearrangements and falls short of the full clone set. An unresolved V gene accounts for under half of the shortfall where checked; the remainder is of unknown origin. The DNA gave D and trimming, while V, J and clone size come from that table. The sample table shows 150,000 to 200,000 clones, and around 80% are seen once. Around 6.3% of the sample is taken by the ten largest.

Specimen: peripheral blood. The TCR was taken from a man aged 65 to 85 with active or convalescent COVID-19.

The CDR3 is CAYHSGALAKNIQYF. In nucleotide form, the sequence is TGTGCCTATCACTCAGGGGCCCTAGCCAAAAACATTCAGTACTTC. The chain employs TRBV30 and TRBJ2-4, and perhaps TRBD1 as D gene, on 6 matching bases. Trimming costs V 7 bases and J 0 bases, and their ends lie 16 bases apart. Reading from cysteine to phenylalanine, the CDR3 counts 15 amino acids. The kept DNA is CDR3 alone, 45 bases in frame from the first base. The CDR1 and CDR2 encoded by the germline V gene (reference sequence) are GTSNPN and SVGIG.